One sample yielded the 18 T cell receptor beta chains listed below, sequenced in a study of control samples from healthy donors and cancer patients (dated by TCRdb to 2018 to 2021). Library method: the immunoSEQ multiplex PCR assay. Sourced from immuneACCESS, this table was stored by TCRdb with only in-frame sequences that have V and J called. A share of the clones is absent; for the studies checked, an unresolved V gene accounts for under half, and the remainder has no known explanation. The sample table contains 130,000 to 150,000 clones; only one count was recorded for roughly 93% of them. The top ten clones comprise roughly 5.7% of the sample. The specimen sequenced was blood. All receptors derive from a man aged 18-30 years in good health.

The chain links TRBV27 to TRBJ1-1; D gene uncertain. This CDR3 has 14 residues. Germline CDR1 and CDR2: MNHEY and SMNVEV (reference sequence). V shed 5 bases and J shed 0 bases, with 10 bases lying between them. The CDR3 DNA follows: TGTGCCAGCAGTCTAACAAAGATGAACACTGAAGCTTTCTTT. As protein: CASSLTKMNTEAFF.

The chain joins TRBV5-6 to TRBJ2-2, with a weak D call TRBD1 (6 bases). This CDR3 contains 16 residues. V was clipped by 2 bases and J by 0 bases, with 11 bases between them. Germline loops: CDR1 SGHDT, CDR2 YYEEEE. The CDR3 sequence is CASSFAGTTNTGELFF. For the CDR3, the DNA is TGTGCCAGCAGCTTCGCCGGGACAACGAACACCGGGGAGCTGTTTTTT.

The chain uses TRBV5-1 and TRBJ2-5; the D is unclear. V lost 4 bases and J lost 3, with 10 bases in between. The length of the CDR3 is 13 residues. Germline-derived CDR1 and CDR2 are SGHRS and YFSETQ. The CDR3 region has the DNA TGCGCCAGCAGCCTCGCGATTAAAGAGACCCAGTACTTC. It encodes CASSLAIKETQYF.

This chain joins TRBV4-2 and TRBJ2-1; tentatively, D is TRBD1 (5 bases). The CDR3 is made up of 18 amino acids. Trimming pared 0 bases from V and 2 bases from J, leaving 17 bases between. The germline CDR1 and CDR2 sequences are LGHNA and YNFKEQ. CDR3 residues: CASSQEIVGLPTYNEQFF. The CDR3 DNA reads as TGTGCCAGCAGCCAAGAGATAGTGGGGCTGCCCACCTACAATGAGCAGTTCTTC.

This chain connects TRBV6-5 to TRBJ1-2; the D gene is possibly TRBD1 (5 bases). Germline V gene lookup returns CDR1 MNHEY and CDR2 SVGAGI. V was trimmed by 2 bases and J by 3 bases, leaving 13 bases between them. This CDR3 has 15 residues. This CDR3 is CASSYAAGQDYGYTF. Written as DNA, the CDR3 is TGTGCCAGCAGTTACGCGGCAGGGCAGGACTATGGCTACACCTTC.

V and J are TRBV5-4 and TRBJ2-3, with D unclear. The CDR3 is 12 amino acids. Germline V gene sequence: CDR1 SGHNT, CDR2 YYREEE (reference sequence). V was shortened by 4 bases and J by 6 bases, with 9 bases between the two germline ends. The CDR3 reads CASSGNTDTQYF. For the CDR3, the DNA is TGTGCCAGCAGCGGGAACACGGATACGCAGTATTTT.

This sequence joins TRBV2 and TRBJ1-5, with 7 bases aligning to TRBD1. Losses at the gene ends were 5 bases for V and 4 bases for J; bases not matched to a gene: 2. The CDR3 spans 13 residues. The germline V gene has CDR1 SNHLY and CDR2 FYNNEI. CDR3 DNA sequence: TGTGCCAGCAGTCGGGACAGTAATCAGCCCCAGCATTTT. This sequence encodes CASSRDSNQPQHF.

Written as DNA, the CDR3 is TGCGCCAGCAGCCAAGGGGACAGGGAGATCGGGGAGCTGTTTTTT. This sequence encodes CASSQGDREIGELFF. The genes are TRBV4-1 and TRBJ2-2; 9 positions agree with TRBD1. The CDR3 totals 15 residues. V trimming: 1 base; J trimming: 7 bases; junction bases outside the gene matches: 4. The V gene's germline CDR1 is MGHRA and CDR2 YSYEKL.

For this clone: A read error may account for a junction end that differs from germline. This chain connects TRBV27 to TRBJ1-1, with 7 bases aligning to TRBD1. This CDR3 has 14 amino acids. The germline V gene has CDR1 MNHEY and CDR2 SMNVEV (reference sequence). CDR3 residues: CASSYRTGYTEAFF. The DNA of the CDR3 is TGTGCCAGCAGCTACCGGACAGGCTACACCGAAGCTTTCTTT.

The CDR3 here is CASRGDYGYTF. The CDR3 DNA reads TGTGCCAGCCGAGGAGACTATGGCTACACCTTC. The gene calls are TRBV9 and TRBJ1-2; no firm D call. V shed 7 bases and J shed 3 bases, with 7 bases lying between them. CDR3 length equals 11 residues. Germline V CDR1 and CDR2: SGDLS, YYNGEE.

V usage is TRBV19 and J usage is TRBJ2-3; D unclear. Trimming pared 4 bases from V and 2 bases from J, leaving 7 bases between. The CDR3 has 13 amino acids. Per germline, CDR1 LNHDA and CDR2 SQIVND (reference sequence). The CDR3 loop is CASSNPPTDTQYF. The CDR3 DNA reads as TGTGCCAGTAGTAATCCCCCCACAGATACGCAGTATTTT.

This rearrangement joins TRBV19 to TRBJ1-2; no reliable D call. The CDR3 consists of 15 residues. In germline, CDR1 is LNHDA, CDR2 SQIVND (reference sequence). With 6 bases removed from V and 1 base from J, the gap between germline ends came to 15 bases. The CDR3 protein is CASRTAGPLNYGYTF. CDR3 coding DNA: TGTGCCAGTAGGACGGCCGGTCCACTTAACTATGGCTACACCTTC.

CDR3 nucleotides: TGTGCCAGTAGTACGGGGCAAACTGAAGCTTTCTTT. This gives the protein CASSTGQTEAFF. This chain connects TRBV19 to TRBJ1-1, with TRBD1 as a possible D gene (5 bases). The CDR3 runs 12 residues. Germline V CDR1 and CDR2: LNHDA, SQIVND (reference sequence). V was cut by 4 bases and J by 5 bases, with 8 bases left in between.

The V gene is TRBV30, the J gene TRBJ2-5, with TRBD1 matching 11 bases. Germline V lookup: CDR1 GTSNPN, CDR2 SVGIG (reference sequence). The J segment lost 5 bases and the V segment lost 2 bases, leaving 10 bases of the junction unmatched. The CDR3 totals 16 residues. DNA of the CDR3: TGTGCCTGGAGTTCTCACGGGACAGGGGGAAGCGAGACCCAGTACTTC. It encodes CAWSSHGTGGSETQYF.

The DNA for the CDR3 is TGTGCCTGGAGTCCAACACCTAGCGGGTCCAATGAGCAGTTCTTC. It encodes CAWSPTPSGSNEQFF. V gene TRBV30 combines with J gene TRBJ2-1; TRBD2 aligns across 8 bases. Germline values: CDR1 GTSNPN, CDR2 SVGIG (reference sequence). This CDR3 has 15 residues. V trimming: 2 bases; J trimming: 6 bases; junction bases outside the gene matches: 9.

This clone was picked up one time. The chain has TRBV7-3 and TRBJ1-3, with D perhaps matching TRBD1 (5 bases). The CDR3 length is 13 residues. V dropped 5 bases and J dropped 13 bases, with 18 bases sitting between them. Per the germline V gene, CDR1 is SGHTA and CDR2 is FQGTGA. Here the CDR3 reads CASSPDAQAQIYF. The CDR3 nucleotides are TGTGCCAGCAGCCCTGATGCACAGGCCCAAATATATTTT.

The chain joins TRBV20-1 to TRBJ2-5, with D unresolved. Between the trimmed V and J ends, which lost 5 bases and 3 bases, there was a span of 4 bases. CDR1 and CDR2 from the germline V gene are DFQATT and SNEGSKA (reference sequence). CDR3 length equals 10 residues. CDR3 bases: TGCAGTGCTGTCGAAGAGACCCAGTACTTC. Translating gives CSAVEETQYF.

This clone was picked up one time. The chain employs TRBV4-1 and TRBJ2-7; 7 bases fit TRBD1. CDR3 length equals 14 residues. V gave up 4 bases and J gave up 5 bases; unmatched junction bases: 8. Per the germline V gene, CDR1 is MGHRA and CDR2 is YSYEKL. CDR3 DNA: TGCGCCAGCAGCCCCCGACAGGGCTCGGACGAGCAGTACTTC. This gives the protein CASSPRQGSDEQYF.